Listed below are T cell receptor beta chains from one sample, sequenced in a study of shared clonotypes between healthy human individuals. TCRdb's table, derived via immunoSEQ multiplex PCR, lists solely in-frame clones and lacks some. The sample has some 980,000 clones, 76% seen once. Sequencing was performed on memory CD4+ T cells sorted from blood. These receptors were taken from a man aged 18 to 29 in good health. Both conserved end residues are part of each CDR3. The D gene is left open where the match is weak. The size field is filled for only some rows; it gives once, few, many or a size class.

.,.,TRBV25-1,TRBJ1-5,TGTGCCAGCAGTGAGGGGTTTCAGCCCCAGCATTTT,CASSEGFQPQHF
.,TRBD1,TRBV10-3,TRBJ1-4,TGTGCCACCTACACAGGGGTAGGTGGTGAAAAACTGTTTTTT,CATYTGVGGEKLFF
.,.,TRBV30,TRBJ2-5,TGTGCCTGGAGTGTCACGACATCGGGGTTCGAGTACTTC,CAWSVTTSGFEYF
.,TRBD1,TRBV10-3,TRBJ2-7,TGTGCCATCAGTGATGGGACAGTCTCCTACGAGCAGTACTTC,CAISDGTVSYEQYF
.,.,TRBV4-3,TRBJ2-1,TGCGCCAGCAGCCTTAAAGCAGCTACCACCTCCTACAATGAGCAGTTCTTC,CASSLKAATTSYNEQFF
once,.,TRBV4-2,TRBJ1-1,TGTGCCAGCAGCCAAGAGACTCGAGGGTTGAACACTGAAGCTTTCTTT,CASSQETRGLNTEAFF
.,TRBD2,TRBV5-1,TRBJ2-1,TGCGCCAGCCGGACTAGCGGGGGAAATGAGCAGTTCTTC,CASRTSGGNEQFF
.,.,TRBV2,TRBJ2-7,TGTGCCAGCAGTGAATCTTTGGCAGGGCCATCCCTCTACGAGCAGTACTTC,CASSESLAGPSLYEQYF
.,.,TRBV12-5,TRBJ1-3,TGTGCTAGTGCACAACGAGGGAAGGTAGACACCATATATTTT,CASAQRGKVDTIYF
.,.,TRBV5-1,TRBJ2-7,TGCGCCAGCAGCTTTCCCCCGGGCGACGAGCAGTACTTC,CASSFPPGDEQYF
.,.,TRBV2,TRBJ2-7,TGTGCCAGCACCACGGGGGCCTCCTACGAGCAGTACTTC,CASTTGASYEQYF
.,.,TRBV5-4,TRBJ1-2,TGTGCCAGCAGCTTGAGTGGGGGTAACTATGGCTACACCTTC,CASSLSGGNYGYTF
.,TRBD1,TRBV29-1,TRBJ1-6,TGCAGCGTTGAACCCTCACACCGGGACAGGGCCCACTCACCCCTCCACTTT,CSVEPSHRDRAHSPLHF
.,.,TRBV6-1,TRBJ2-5,TGTGCCAGCAGTGAAGCGCAGTTCTCCCAAGAGACCCAGTACTTC,CASSEAQFSQETQYF
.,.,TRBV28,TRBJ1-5,TGTGCCAGCAGTTTATTGGGGAAGGGAAACTCCTATAGCAATCAGCCCCAGCATTTT,CASSLLGKGNSYSNQPQHF
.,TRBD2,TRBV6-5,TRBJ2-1,TGTGCCAGCAGCCGCGGTAGGGAGCGGGGGGGAGAGCAGTTCTTC,CASSRGRERGGEQFF
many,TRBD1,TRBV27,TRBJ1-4,TGTGCCAGCAGTTTATTCGGCCTACAGGGGAGTAATGAAAAACTGTTTTTT,CASSLFGLQGSNEKLFF
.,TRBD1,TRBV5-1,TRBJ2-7,TGCGCCAGCAGGACGACACAGGGGGCAGGCGAGCAGTACTTC,CASRTTQGAGEQYF
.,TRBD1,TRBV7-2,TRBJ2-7,TGTGCCAGCAGCCTCGACAGGGCCTACGAGCAGTACTTC,CASSLDRAYEQYF
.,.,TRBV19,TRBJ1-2,TGTGCCAGTAGTACGCGACAGTTCTATGGCTACACCTTC,CASSTRQFYGYTF
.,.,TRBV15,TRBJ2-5,TGTGCCACCAGCAGAGGGGACGGAAATAGCCAGACCCAGTACTTC,CATSRGDGNSQTQYF
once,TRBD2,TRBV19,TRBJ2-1,TGTGCCAGTAGTACCCCTAGCGGCCTCCCCAATGAGCAGTTCTTC,CASSTPSGLPNEQFF
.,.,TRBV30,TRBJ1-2,TGTGCCTGGAGTGGGCCAGGGCGGACGTCCTATGGGTACTATGGCTACACCTTC,CAWSGPGRTSYGYYGYTF
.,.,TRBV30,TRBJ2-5,TGTGCCTGTTCCGGGGGCGGGTCGGAGACCCAGTACTTC,CACSGGGSETQYF
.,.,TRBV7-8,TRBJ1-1,TGTGCCAGCAAGATCCAGAACACTGAAGCTTTCTTT,CASKIQNTEAFF
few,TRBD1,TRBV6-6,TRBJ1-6,TGTGCCAGCAGTTCTCGGACAGGGGGAATAGGTTCACCCCTCCACTTT,CASSSRTGGIGSPLHF
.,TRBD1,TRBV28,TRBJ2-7,TGTGCCAGCAGTCCTACCGGGACAGGGGGTTACGAGCAGTACTTC,CASSPTGTGGYEQYF
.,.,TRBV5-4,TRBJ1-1,TGTGCCAGCAGCTTGCAGGGCAGGGATTACACTGAAGCTTTCTTT,CASSLQGRDYTEAFF
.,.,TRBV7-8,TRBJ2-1,TGTGCCAGCAGCCAGAGGGCTTTTGCCGATGAGCAGTTCTTC,CASSQRAFADEQFF
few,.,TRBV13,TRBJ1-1,TGTGCCAGCAGCTCTACAGGGCCGAGGGACACTGAAGCTTTCTTT,CASSSTGPRDTEAFF
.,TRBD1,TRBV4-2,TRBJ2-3,TGTGCCAGCAGCCTCGGACAGGGCGGCGCAGATACGCAGTATTTT,CASSLGQGGADTQYF
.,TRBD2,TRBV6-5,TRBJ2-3,TGTGCCAGCAGTTACGGAGGGACTAGGACAGATACGCAGTATTTT,CASSYGGTRTDTQYF
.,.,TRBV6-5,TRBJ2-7,TGTGCCAGCAGTCCCCGGGACGGAGCCTACGAGCAGTACTTC,CASSPRDGAYEQYF
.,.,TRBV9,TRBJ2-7,TGTGCCAGCAGCGTAATGGAACAGGGAAGCGAGCAGTACTTC,CASSVMEQGSEQYF
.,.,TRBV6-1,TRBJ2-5,TGTGCCAGCAGTGAAGGACAGACAACGACCCAGTACTTC,CASSEGQTTTQYF
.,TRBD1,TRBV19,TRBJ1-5,TGTGCCAGTAGCGACTCAGGGGGCGATCAGCCCCAGCATTTT,CASSDSGGDQPQHF
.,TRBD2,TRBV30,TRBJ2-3,TGTGCCTGGAGTGTGGGCGGGGGGACAGATACGCAGTATTTT,CAWSVGGGTDTQYF
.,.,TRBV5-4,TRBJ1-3,TGTGCCAGCAGCTTGGGGGGGCCGGGAAAAACCTCTGGAAACACCATATATTTT,CASSLGGPGKTSGNTIYF
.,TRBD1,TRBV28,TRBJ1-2,TGTGCCAGCAGCATACCGGGACAGGGGGCTGGCTACACCTTC,CASSIPGQGAGYTF
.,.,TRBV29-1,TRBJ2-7,TGCAGCATTGAAGATCTCAGGGGCACCTACGAGCAGTACTTC,CSIEDLRGTYEQYF
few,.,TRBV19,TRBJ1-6,TGTGCCAGTAGTGCACGTAATTCACCCCTCCACTTT,CASSARNSPLHF
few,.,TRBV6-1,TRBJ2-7,TGTGCCAGCAGTGAAGGGCCAAAGGTCCACGAGCAGTACTTC,CASSEGPKVHEQYF
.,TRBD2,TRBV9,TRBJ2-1,TGTGCCAGCAGCGTTCAGCCGACTAGCGACTACAATGAGCAGTTCTTC,CASSVQPTSDYNEQFF
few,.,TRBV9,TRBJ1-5,TGTGCCAGCAGCGTTGGGGACCACAATCAGCCCCAGCATTTT,CASSVGDHNQPQHF
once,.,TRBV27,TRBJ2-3,TGTGCCAGCAGTTTGAGGGGGGGGTTATTAGATACGCAGTATTTT,CASSLRGGLLDTQYF
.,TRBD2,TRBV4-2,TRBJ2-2,TGTGCCAGCAGCCAAGGTTCGAGCGGGGGTTACACCGGGGAGCTGTTTTTT,CASSQGSSGGYTGELFF